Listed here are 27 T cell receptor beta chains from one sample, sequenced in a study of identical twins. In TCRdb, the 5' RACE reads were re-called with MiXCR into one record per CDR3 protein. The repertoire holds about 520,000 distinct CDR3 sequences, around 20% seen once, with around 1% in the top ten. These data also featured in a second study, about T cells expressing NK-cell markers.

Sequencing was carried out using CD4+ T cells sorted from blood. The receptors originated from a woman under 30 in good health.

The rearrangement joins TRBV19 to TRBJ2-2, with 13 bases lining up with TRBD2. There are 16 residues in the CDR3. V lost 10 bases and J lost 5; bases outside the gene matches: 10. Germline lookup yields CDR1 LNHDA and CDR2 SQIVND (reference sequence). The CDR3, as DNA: TGTGCCACCAGACTAGCGGGAGGCCTGGGGACCGGGGAGCTGTTTTTT. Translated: CATRLAGGLGTGELFF.

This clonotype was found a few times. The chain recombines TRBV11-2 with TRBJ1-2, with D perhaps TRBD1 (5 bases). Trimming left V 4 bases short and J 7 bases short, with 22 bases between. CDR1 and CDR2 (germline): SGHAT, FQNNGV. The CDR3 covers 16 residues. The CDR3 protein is CASSSLGHEGLFGYTF. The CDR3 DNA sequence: TGTGCCAGCAGCTCCCTGGGTCACGAGGGACTCTTTGGCTACACCTTC.

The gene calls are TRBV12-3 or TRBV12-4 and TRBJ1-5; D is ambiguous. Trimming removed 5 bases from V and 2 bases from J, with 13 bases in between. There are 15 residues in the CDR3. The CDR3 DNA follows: TGTGCCAGCAGTCCGGGCCTCGGGGGCAATCAGCCCCAGCATTTT. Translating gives CASSPGLGGNQPQHF.

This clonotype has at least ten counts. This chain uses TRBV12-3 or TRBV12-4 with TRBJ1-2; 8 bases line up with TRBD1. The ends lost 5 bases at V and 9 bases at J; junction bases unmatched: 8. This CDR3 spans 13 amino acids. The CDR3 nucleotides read TGTGCCAGCAGTCTGACAGGGGCCTGGAGCTACACCTTC. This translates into CASSLTGAWSYTF.

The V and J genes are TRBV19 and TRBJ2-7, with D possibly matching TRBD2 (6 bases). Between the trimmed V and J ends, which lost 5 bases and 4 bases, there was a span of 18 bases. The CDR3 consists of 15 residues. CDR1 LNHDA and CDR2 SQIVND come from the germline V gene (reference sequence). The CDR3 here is CASSLPGRGGYEQYF. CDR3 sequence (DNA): TGTGCCAGTAGTTTACCGGGACGGGGAGGATACGAGCAGTACTTC.

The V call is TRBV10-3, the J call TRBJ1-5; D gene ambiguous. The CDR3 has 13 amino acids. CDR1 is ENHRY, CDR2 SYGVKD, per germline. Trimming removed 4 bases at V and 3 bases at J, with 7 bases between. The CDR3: CAISAELNQPQHF. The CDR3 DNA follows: TGTGCCATCAGTGCCGAGCTCAATCAGCCCCAGCATTTT.

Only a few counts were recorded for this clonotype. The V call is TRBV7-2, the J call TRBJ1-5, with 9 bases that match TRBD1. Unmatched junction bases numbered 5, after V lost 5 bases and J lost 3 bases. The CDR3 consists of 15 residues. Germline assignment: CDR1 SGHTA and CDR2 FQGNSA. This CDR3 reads CASSLRTGDNQPQHF. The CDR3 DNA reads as TGTGCCAGCAGCCTCCGGACAGGGGACAATCAGCCCCAGCATTTT.

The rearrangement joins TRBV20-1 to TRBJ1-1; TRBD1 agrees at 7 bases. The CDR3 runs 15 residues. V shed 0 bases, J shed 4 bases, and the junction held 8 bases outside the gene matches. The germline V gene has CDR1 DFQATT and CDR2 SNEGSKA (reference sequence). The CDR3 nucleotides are TGCAGTGCTAGAGATATAGACAGGGCTATCACTGAAGCTTTCTTT. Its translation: CSARDIDRAITEAFF.

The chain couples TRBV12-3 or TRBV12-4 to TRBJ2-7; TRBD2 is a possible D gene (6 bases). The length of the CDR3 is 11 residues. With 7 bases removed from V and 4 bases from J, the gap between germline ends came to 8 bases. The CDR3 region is CASMEGYEQYF. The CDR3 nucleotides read TGTGCCAGCATGGAGGGGTACGAGCAGTACTTC.

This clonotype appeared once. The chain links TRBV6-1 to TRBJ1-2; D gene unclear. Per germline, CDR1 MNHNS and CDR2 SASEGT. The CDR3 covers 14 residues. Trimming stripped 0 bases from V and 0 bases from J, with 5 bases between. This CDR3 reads CASSEARPNYGYTF. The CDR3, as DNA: TGTGCCAGCAGTGAAGCGCGCCCTAACTATGGCTACACCTTC.

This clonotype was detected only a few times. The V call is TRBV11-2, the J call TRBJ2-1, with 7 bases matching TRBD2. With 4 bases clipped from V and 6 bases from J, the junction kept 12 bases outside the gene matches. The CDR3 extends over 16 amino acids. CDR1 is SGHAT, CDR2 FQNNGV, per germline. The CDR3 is CASSSARGVRANEQFF. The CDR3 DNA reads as TGTGCCAGCAGCTCCGCTCGGGGGGTTCGGGCCAATGAGCAGTTCTTC.

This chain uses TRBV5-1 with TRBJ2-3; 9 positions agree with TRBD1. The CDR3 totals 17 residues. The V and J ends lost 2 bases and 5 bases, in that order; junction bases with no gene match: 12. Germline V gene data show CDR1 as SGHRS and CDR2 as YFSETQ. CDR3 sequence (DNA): TGCGCCAGCAGCTTCACCTCCGGGACAGGGATCGGAGATACGCAGTATTTT. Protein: CASSFTSGTGIGDTQYF.

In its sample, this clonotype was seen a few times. The CDR3 region is CSAQTGILYEQYF. The CDR3 DNA follows: TGCAGCGCCCAGACAGGAATTCTCTACGAGCAGTACTTC. The chain uses TRBV29-1 and TRBJ2-7; TRBD1 is a possible D gene (6 bases). Trimming took 7 bases from V and 3 from J, leaving 16 bases between them. The CDR3 covers 13 residues. From germline, CDR1 is SQVTM and CDR2 ANQGSEA.

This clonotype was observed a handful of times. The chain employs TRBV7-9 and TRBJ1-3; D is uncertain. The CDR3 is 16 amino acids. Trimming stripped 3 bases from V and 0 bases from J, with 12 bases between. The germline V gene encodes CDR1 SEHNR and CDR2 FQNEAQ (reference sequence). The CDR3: CASSFRMGYSGNTIYF. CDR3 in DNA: TGTGCCAGCAGCTTTCGCATGGGATACTCTGGAAACACCATATATTTT.

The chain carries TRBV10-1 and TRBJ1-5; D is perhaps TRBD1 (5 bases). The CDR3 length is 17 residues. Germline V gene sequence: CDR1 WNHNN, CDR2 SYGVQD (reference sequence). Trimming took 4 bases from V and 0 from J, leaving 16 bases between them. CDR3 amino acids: CASSVGFGAPSNQPQHF. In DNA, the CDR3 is TGCGCCAGCAGTGTAGGATTTGGGGCTCCTAGCAATCAGCCCCAGCATTTT.

Written as DNA, the CDR3 is TGCAGTGCTTCCGACTCCTATGGCTACACCTTC. It specifies CSASDSYGYTF. The chain carries TRBV20-1 and TRBJ1-2; D ambiguous. The CDR3 is 11 amino acids. V dropped 5 bases and J dropped 4 bases, with 8 bases sitting between them. Per the germline V gene, CDR1 is DFQATT and CDR2 is SNEGSKA (reference sequence).

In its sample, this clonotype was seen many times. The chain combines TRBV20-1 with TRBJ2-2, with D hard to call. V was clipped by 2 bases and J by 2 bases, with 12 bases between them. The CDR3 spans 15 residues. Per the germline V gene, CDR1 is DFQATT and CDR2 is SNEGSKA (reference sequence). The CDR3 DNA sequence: TGCAGTGCTAGAAGGGTGGCCGGAAACACCGGGGAGCTGTTTTTT. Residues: CSARRVAGNTGELFF.

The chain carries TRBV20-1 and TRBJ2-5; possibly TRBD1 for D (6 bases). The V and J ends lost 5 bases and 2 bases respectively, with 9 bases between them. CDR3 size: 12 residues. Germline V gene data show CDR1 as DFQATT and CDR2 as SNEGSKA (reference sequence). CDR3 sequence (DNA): TGCAGTGCTTGTGACAGGCAAGAGACCCAGTACTTC. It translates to CSACDRQETQYF.

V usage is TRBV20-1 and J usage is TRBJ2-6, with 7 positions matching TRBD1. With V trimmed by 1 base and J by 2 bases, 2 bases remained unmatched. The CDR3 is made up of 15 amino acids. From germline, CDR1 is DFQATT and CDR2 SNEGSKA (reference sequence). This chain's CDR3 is CSARVTGAGANVLTF. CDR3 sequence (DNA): TGCAGTGCTAGAGTTACAGGGGCTGGGGCCAACGTCCTGACTTTC.

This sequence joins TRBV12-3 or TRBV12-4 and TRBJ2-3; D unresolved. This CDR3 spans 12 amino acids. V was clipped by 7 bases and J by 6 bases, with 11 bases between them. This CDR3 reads CASTRVSDTQYF. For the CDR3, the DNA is TGTGCCAGCACCCGGGTGTCGGATACGCAGTATTTT.

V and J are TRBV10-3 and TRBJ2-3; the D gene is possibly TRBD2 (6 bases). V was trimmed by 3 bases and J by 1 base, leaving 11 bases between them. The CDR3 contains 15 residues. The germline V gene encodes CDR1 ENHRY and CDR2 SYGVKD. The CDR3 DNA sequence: TGTGCCATCAGTGATAGGCGGGGAGGCACAGATACGCAGTATTTT. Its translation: CAISDRRGGTDTQYF.

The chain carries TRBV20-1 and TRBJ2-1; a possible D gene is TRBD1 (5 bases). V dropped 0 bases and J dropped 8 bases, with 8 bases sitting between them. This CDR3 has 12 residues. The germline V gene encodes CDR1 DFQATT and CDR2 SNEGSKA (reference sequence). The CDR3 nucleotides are TGCAGTGCTAGAGAGATAGGGGATGAGCAGTTCTTC. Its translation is CSAREIGDEQFF.

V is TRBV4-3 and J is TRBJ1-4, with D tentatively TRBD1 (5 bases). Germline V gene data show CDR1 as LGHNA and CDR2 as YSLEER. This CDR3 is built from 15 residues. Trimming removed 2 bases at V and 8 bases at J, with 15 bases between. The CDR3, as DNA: TGCGCCAGCAGCCAACGCCGGGGGGGATGGGAAAAACTGTTTTTT. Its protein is CASSQRRGGWEKLFF.

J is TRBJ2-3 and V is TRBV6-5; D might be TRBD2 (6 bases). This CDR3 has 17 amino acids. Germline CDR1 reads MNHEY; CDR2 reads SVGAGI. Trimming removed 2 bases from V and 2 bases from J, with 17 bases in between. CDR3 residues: CASSYGPPGGNTDTQYF. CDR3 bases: TGTGCCAGCAGTTACGGCCCCCCGGGCGGGAACACAGATACGCAGTATTTT.

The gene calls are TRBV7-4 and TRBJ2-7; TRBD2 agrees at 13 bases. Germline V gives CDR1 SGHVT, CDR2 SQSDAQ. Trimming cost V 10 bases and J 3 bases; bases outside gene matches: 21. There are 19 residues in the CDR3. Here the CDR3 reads CAISFRTSGGPSYFYEQYF. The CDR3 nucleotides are TGTGCCATCAGTTTTCGGACTAGCGGGGGCCCGTCATACTTCTACGAGCAGTACTTC.

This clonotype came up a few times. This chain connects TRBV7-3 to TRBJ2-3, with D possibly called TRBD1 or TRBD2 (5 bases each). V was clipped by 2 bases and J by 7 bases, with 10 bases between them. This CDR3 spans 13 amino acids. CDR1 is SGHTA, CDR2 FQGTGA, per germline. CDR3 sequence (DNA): TGTGCCAGCAGCTTATGGGGGATAAATACGCAGTATTTT. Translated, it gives CASSLWGINTQYF.

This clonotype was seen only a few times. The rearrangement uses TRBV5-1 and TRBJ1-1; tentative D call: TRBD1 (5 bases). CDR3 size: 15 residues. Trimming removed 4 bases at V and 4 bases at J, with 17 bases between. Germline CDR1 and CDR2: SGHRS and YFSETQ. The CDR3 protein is CASSPPGGVGTEAFF. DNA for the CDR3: TGCGCCAGCAGCCCTCCCGGGGGAGTAGGCACTGAAGCTTTCTTT.